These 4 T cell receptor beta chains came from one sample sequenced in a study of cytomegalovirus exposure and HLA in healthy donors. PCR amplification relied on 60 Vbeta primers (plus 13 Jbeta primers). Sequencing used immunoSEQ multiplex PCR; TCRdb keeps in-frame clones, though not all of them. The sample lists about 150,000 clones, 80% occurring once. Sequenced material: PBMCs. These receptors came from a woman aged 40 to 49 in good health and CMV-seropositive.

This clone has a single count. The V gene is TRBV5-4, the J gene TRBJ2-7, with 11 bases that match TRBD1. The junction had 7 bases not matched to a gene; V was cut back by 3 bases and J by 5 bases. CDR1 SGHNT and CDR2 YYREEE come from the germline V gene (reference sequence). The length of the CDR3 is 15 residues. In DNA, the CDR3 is TGTGCCAGCAGCTCCCGGACAGGGGGCTTGAACGAGCAGTACTTC. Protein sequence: CASSSRTGGLNEQYF.

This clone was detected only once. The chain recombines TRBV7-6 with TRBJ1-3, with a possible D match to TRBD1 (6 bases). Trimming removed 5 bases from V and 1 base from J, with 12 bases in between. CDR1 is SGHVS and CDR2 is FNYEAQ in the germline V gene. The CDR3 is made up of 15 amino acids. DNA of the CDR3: TGTGCCAGCAGCCCTACAGGGAATTCTGGAAACACCATATATTTT. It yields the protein CASSPTGNSGNTIYF.

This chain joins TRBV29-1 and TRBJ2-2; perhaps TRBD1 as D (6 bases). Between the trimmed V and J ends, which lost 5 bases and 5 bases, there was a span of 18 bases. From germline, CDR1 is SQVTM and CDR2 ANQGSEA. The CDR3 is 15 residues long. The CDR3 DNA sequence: TGCAGCGTTAGGACAGCGGCCTCGAGTACCGGGGAGCTGTTTTTT. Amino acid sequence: CSVRTAASSTGELFF.

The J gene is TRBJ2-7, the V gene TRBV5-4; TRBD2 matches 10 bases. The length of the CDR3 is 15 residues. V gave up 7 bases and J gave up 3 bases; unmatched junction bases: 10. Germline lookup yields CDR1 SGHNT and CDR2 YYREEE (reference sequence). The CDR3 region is CASRGQREGDYEQYF. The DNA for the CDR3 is TGTGCCAGCCGCGGCCAGCGGGAGGGGGACTACGAGCAGTACTTC. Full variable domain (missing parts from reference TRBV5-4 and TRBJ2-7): ETGVTQSPTHLIKTRGQQVTLRCSSQSGHNTVSWYQQALGQGPQFIFQYYREEENGRGNFPPRFSGLQFPNYSSELNVNALELDDSALYLCASRGQREGDYEQYFGPGTRLTVT.